A selection of T cell receptor beta chains follows, all from one sample in a study of T cell repertoires in cytomegalovirus infection. From the reads, TCRdb called clonotypes with MiXCR, one entry per CDR3 protein. Among a few hundred thousand distinct CDR3 sequences listed, roughly a third were seen once. No antigens are known for them. The specimen was cultured PBMCs, collected from culture after CMV antigen stimulation. The receptors here all came from a human donor in good health (CMV status not recorded). Some clones in this sample may be carry-over from other donors' samples. Both conserved end residues are part of each CDR3. The D gene is left open where the match is weak. Not all rows give a size; the values are once, few, many and, for expanded clones, a class.

>.|.|TRBV7-2|TRBJ1-4
TGTGCCAGCAGCCGTCAGGGGTCAACTAATGAAAAACTGTTTTTT
CASSRQGSTNEKLFF
>.|.|TRBV28|TRBJ1-6
TGTGCCAGCACGGGGGAGAGGGGGGTTGGGTATTCACCCCTCCACTTT
CASTGERGVGYSPLHF
>TRBD2|few|TRBV7-9|TRBJ2-7
TGTGCCAGCAGCCATAGCGGGAGGGCATACGAGCAGTACTTC
CASSHSGRAYEQYF
>TRBD1|.|TRBV29-1|TRBJ1-5
TGCAGCGTTGAAGGGGACAGGGCAGGACAGCCCCAGCATTTT
CSVEGDRAGQPQHF
>TRBD2|.|TRBV7-1|TRBJ2-1
TGTGCCAGCAGCTCCATATCGACTAGCGGGAGTAATGAGCAGTTCTTC
CASSSISTSGSNEQFF
>.|few|TRBV11-2|TRBJ2-5
TGTGCCAGCAGCTTTTGGGCCCTCCTCCGGCGGGTGATTCACCAAGAGACCCAGTACTTC
CASSFWALLRRVIHQETQYF
>.|few|TRBV28|TRBJ2-7
TGTGCCAGCAGTTTACTCGCGTCGGCAGGGTCGTCCCCCTACGAGCAGTACTTC
CASSLLASAGSSPYEQYF
>TRBD2|few|TRBV24-1|TRBJ2-1
TGTGCCACCCTGAATGAGGCGGGAGAGGATCTTAATGAGCAGTTCTTC
CATLNEAGEDLNEQFF
>.|many|TRBV6-1|TRBJ1-3
TGTGCCAGCGGGAGGAGGGAAAACTCTGGAAACACCATATATTTT
CASGRRENSGNTIYF
>TRBD1|few|TRBV27|TRBJ2-1
TGTGCCAGCAGTTTGGTCCCGGACAGGGGGCGGTCCTACAATGAGCAGTTCTTC
CASSLVPDRGRSYNEQFF
>TRBD1|few|TRBV7-9|TRBJ2-2
TGTGCCAGCAGCCCGCGCAGGACAGGGGGAGGCACCGGGGAGCTGTTTTTT
CASSPRRTGGGTGELFF
>.|.|TRBV19|TRBJ2-1
TGTGCCAGTAGTATACAGGGATACAATGAGCAGTTCTTC
CASSIQGYNEQFF
>TRBD1|.|TRBV2|TRBJ1-2
TGTGCCAGCAGGCCCGGGACAGATACTAACTATGGCTACACCTTC
CASRPGTDTNYGYTF
>.|many|TRBV7-9|TRBJ1-3
TGTGCCAGCAGTTCGGGATGGGGACGCTCTGGAAACACCATATATTTT
CASSSGWGRSGNTIYF
>.|.|TRBV14|TRBJ1-6
TGTGCCAGCAGCCAAGATTGGGCAGTCGGTTCACCCCTCCACTTT
CASSQDWAVGSPLHF
>.|many|TRBV7-2|TRBJ2-1
TGTGCCAGCAGCCTGGGACTCTACTACAATGAGCAGTTCTTC
CASSLGLYYNEQFF
>.|.|TRBV20-1|TRBJ2-7
TGCAGTGCAACAACCTACGGGACGGCCAATTACGAGCAGTACTTC
CSATTYGTANYEQYF
>.|.|TRBV6-6|TRBJ2-7
TGTGCCAGCAGCATAACTAGGGACTACGAGCAGTACTTC
CASSITRDYEQYF
>TRBD2|few|TRBV7-2|TRBJ2-5
TGTGCCAGCAGCTTACATGCTAGCGGGAGAATGATCCGGGAGACCCAGTACTTC
CASSLHASGRMIRETQYF
>TRBD1|few|TRBV4-1|TRBJ2-7
TGCGCCAGCAGGAATAGGGACAGGGGGAACTACGAGCAGTACTTC
CASRNRDRGNYEQYF
>.|few|TRBV12-3/TRBV12-4|TRBJ1-2
TGTGCCAGCAGTCGCTCTCGGGGTATAAGTCCATATGGCTACACCTTC
CASSRSRGISPYGYTF
>TRBD2|.|TRBV11-2|TRBJ2-7
TGTGCCAGCAGCTTAGGTGGGACTAGCGGGCGTGAGCAGTACTTC
CASSLGGTSGREQYF
>.|few|TRBV5-6|TRBJ2-5
TGTGCCAGCAGCTTTGTCGGGGTAGAGACCCAGTACTTC
CASSFVGVETQYF
>TRBD1|.|TRBV27|TRBJ2-7
TGTGCCAGCAGTATCGGGACAGGGGGCGGCGAGCAGTACTTC
CASSIGTGGGEQYF
>.|.|TRBV7-8|TRBJ2-2
TGTGCCAGCAGCTCCTTTGGGAACACCGGGGAGCTGTTTTTT
CASSSFGNTGELFF
>.|.|TRBV6-5|TRBJ2-3
TGTGCCAGCAGTTACGATGTTGCAGACACAGATACGCAGTATTTT
CASSYDVADTDTQYF
>.|.|TRBV7-6|TRBJ1-2
TGTGCCAGCAGCTTTCCTACCTATGGCTACACCTTC
CASSFPTYGYTF
>TRBD2|many|TRBV28|TRBJ2-1
TGTGCCTGGCGGCGACTAGCGGGAGGGGGTGAGCAGTTCTTC
CAWRRLAGGGEQFF
>TRBD1|many|TRBV6-1|TRBJ1-6
TGTGCCAGCACCGAAGAATCCGGGACAGGGGGATCACCCCTCCACTTT
CASTEESGTGGSPLHF
>TRBD1|many|TRBV7-6|TRBJ1-2
TGTGCCAGCAGCCCGTCGGGACAGGGGGTCGAAGGCTACACCTTC
CASSPSGQGVEGYTF
>.|.|TRBV18|TRBJ2-1
TGTGCCAGCTTCGAGGGCTTAGCTGGGAAGAATGAGCAGTTCTTC
CASFEGLAGKNEQFF
>TRBD1|.|TRBV19|TRBJ1-1
TGTTCCAGTAGTGTGGGACAGTTGAACACTGAAGCTTTCTTT
CSSSVGQLNTEAFF
>.|once|TRBV11-2|TRBJ2-5
TGTGCCAGCAGCCCGTTCCCCCTAAGGACAGAGAACCAAGGGACCCAGTACTTC
CASSPFPLRTENQGTQYF
>.|.|TRBV6-5|TRBJ2-7
TGTGCCAGCAGTTACTCGCTTGGGGACTACGAGCAGTACTTC
CASSYSLGDYEQYF
>.|few|TRBV2|TRBJ1-5
TGTGCCAGCAGTGAAACGGCCGGTGGGACCCCCGGGCCCCAGCATTTT
CASSETAGGTPGPQHF
>.|many|TRBV7-2|TRBJ1-4
TGTGCCAGCGCCTGGGGGGTTAATGAAAAACTGTTTTTT
CASAWGVNEKLFF
>.|.|TRBV6-8|TRBJ1-1
TGTGCCAGCAGTTACTCGGCAGGAGAAGCTTTCTTT
CASSYSAGEAFF
>.|few|TRBV28|TRBJ2-7
TGTGCCAGCAGTCTATCCTCTAGGGAGCAGTACTTC
CASSLSSREQYF
>TRBD2|.|TRBV4-1|TRBJ2-5
TGCGCCAGCAGCCAAGTCCCTAGCGGGATAGAGACCCAGTACTTC
CASSQVPSGIETQYF
>TRBD1|.|TRBV20-1|TRBJ1-2
TGCAGTGCCCCGGGACAGGGGGTAGAGTATGGCTACACCTTC
CSAPGQGVEYGYTF
>TRBD2|few|TRBV19|TRBJ2-3
TGTGCCAGTAGTATGGGTTCGGCGGGAGGGCCGAGAGATACGCAGTATTTT
CASSMGSAGGPRDTQYF
>TRBD1|.|TRBV28|TRBJ2-7
TGTGCCAGCAGCCAGACAGGGGACCTACGAGGGCAGTACTTC
CASSQTGDLRGQYF
>.|.|TRBV10-3|TRBJ2-3
TGTGCCATCAGTGAGTCATGGGGCGGCGGCCGGAGCACAGATACGCAGTATTTT
CAISESWGGGRSTDTQYF
>.|few|TRBV9|TRBJ1-1
TGTGCCAGCAGCGTATTAAAGAACACTGAAGCTTTCTTT
CASSVLKNTEAFF
>.|many|TRBV7-2|TRBJ2-5
TGTGCCAGCAGCTTACGTAGTCAGGAGACCCAGTACTTC
CASSLRSQETQYF
>.|few|TRBV7-2|TRBJ2-1
TGTGCCAGCAGCTTAGCAGGCAAGACCAGTAACTACAATGAGCAGTTCTTC
CASSLAGKTSNYNEQFF
>.|.|TRBV19|TRBJ1-2
TGTGCCAGTAGCGAAACAGGGTACGACTATGGCTACACCTTC
CASSETGYDYGYTF
>.|.|TRBV12-3/TRBV12-4|TRBJ1-3
TGTGCCAGCAGTTTTACGTCCCCGGGTGCTTATGGAAACACCATATATTTT
CASSFTSPGAYGNTIYF